The present T cell receptor (beta chain) was sequenced within a study of blood T cell repertoires in COVID-19. The data were produced by immunoSEQ multiplex PCR, yet TCRdb's version contains in-frame clones alone and is incomplete. The table shows about 320,000 clones, with 90% occurring only once. The material sequenced was PBMCs or T cells enriched from blood (not recorded which). This receptor was taken from a man in his sixties who had recovered from COVID-19.

CDR3 protein: CASSTLTGSSADTQYF. Written as DNA, the CDR3 is TGTGCCAGCAGCACGTTGACAGGCTCAAGCGCAGATACGCAGTATTTT. The genes are TRBV5-4 and TRBJ2-3, with D possibly being TRBD1 (6 bases). V was shortened by 4 bases and J by 4 bases, with 19 bases between the two germline ends. CDR1 is SGHNT and CDR2 is YYREEE in the germline V gene (reference sequence). The CDR3 spans 16 residues.